Listed below are T cell receptor beta chains from one sample, sequenced in a study of T cell changes during pregnancy in multiple sclerosis. Data came from immunoSEQ multiplex PCR; TCRdb stores just in-frame clones and leaves some out. Of some 60,000 clones in the sample, about 90% are singletons; the top ten hold 6% to 7.5%. The starting material was peripheral blood, obtained in the third trimester of pregnancy. The receptors shown here come from a female donor in good health, enrolled as a control in a pregnancy study. CDR3s include the opening cysteine and the closing phenylalanine or tryptophan. A D gene is named only where the DNA matches it firmly. Size is stated for part of the rows, as once, few or many counts, or as a class when the clone is expanded.

length: 17; D: .; V: TRBV28; size: .; J: TRBJ1-2; CDR3: CASSFVAFEPLFYGYTF; DNA: TGTGCCAGCAGTTTCGTGGCATTTGAACCCTTATTCTATGGCTACACCTTC
length: 14; D: TRBD1; V: TRBV25-1; size: .; J: TRBJ1-2; CDR3: CASSDSGTGYGYTF; DNA: TGTGCCAGCAGTGATTCCGGGACAGGCTATGGCTACACCTTC
length: 13; D: .; V: TRBV12-5; size: .; J: TRBJ2-1; CDR3: CASGSAQGGEQFF; DNA: TGTGCTAGTGGTTCGGCGCAGGGGGGTGAGCAGTTCTTC
length: 13; D: TRBD2; V: TRBV7-2; size: .; J: TRBJ2-5; CDR3: CASSFSGAETQYF; DNA: TGTGCCAGCAGCTTTAGCGGGGCTGAGACCCAGTACTTC
length: 18; D: TRBD2; V: TRBV10-3; size: .; J: TRBJ2-2; CDR3: CAISDTSGRAGDTGELFF; DNA: TGTGCCATCAGTGACACTAGCGGGAGGGCCGGGGACACCGGGGAGCTGTTTTTT
length: 13; D: TRBD1; V: TRBV5-1; size: .; J: TRBJ1-1; CDR3: CASSYDRATEAFF; DNA: TGCGCCAGCAGCTATGACAGGGCCACTGAAGCTTTCTTT
length: 15; D: TRBD2; V: TRBV19; size: .; J: TRBJ2-2; CDR3: CASSPRTSPTGELFF; DNA: TGTGCCAGTAGCCCTCGGACTAGCCCCACCGGGGAGCTGTTTTTT
length: 10; D: .; V: TRBV20-1; size: .; J: TRBJ2-5; CDR3: CSGKRETQYF; DNA: TGCAGTGGTAAACGGGAGACCCAGTACTTC
length: 15; D: TRBD1; V: TRBV7-2; size: .; J: TRBJ2-1; CDR3: CASSLMNHRGNEQFF; DNA: TGTGCCAGCAGCTTAATGAATCACAGGGGCAATGAGCAGTTCTTC
length: 16; D: TRBD2; V: TRBV7-9; size: .; J: TRBJ2-3; CDR3: CASSPGTSGGTDTQYF; DNA: TGTGCCAGCAGCCCCGGGACTAGCGGGGGCACAGATACGCAGTATTTT
length: 16; D: TRBD2; V: TRBV15; size: .; J: TRBJ2-7; CDR3: CATSRTSGIAPYEQYF; DNA: TGTGCCACCAGCAGAACTAGCGGGATCGCCCCCTACGAGCAGTACTTC
length: 16; D: TRBD2; V: TRBV9; size: .; J: TRBJ2-5; CDR3: CASSVATLAGGETQYF; DNA: TGTGCCAGCAGCGTAGCTACTCTAGCGGGGGGGGAGACCCAGTACTTC
length: 16; D: .; V: TRBV6-5; size: few; J: TRBJ1-1; CDR3: CASSYRTVGKNTEAFF; DNA: TGTGCCAGCAGTTACCGGACAGTCGGGAAAAACACTGAAGCTTTCTTT
length: 12; D: TRBD1; V: TRBV19; size: once; J: TRBJ1-1; CDR3: CASRTGAFEAFF; DNA: TGTGCCAGTCGGACAGGGGCCTTTGAAGCTTTCTTT
length: 14; D: .; V: TRBV7-2; size: once; J: TRBJ1-2; CDR3: CASSPRDTPWGYTF; DNA: TGTGCCAGCAGCCCGAGGGACACTCCCTGGGGCTACACCTTC
length: 13; D: .; V: TRBV7-6; size: once; J: TRBJ2-2; CDR3: CASSLGQTGELFF; DNA: TGTGCCAGCAGCTTGGGGCAAACCGGGGAGCTGTTTTTT
length: 12; D: .; V: TRBV6-5; size: .; J: TRBJ1-1; CDR3: CASSTQGYVAFF; DNA: TGTGCCAGCAGTACACAGGGTTATGTAGCTTTCTTT
length: 15; D: .; V: TRBV5-1; size: .; J: TRBJ1-2; CDR3: CASSLDMGGGYGYTF; DNA: TGCGCCAGCAGCCTCGACATGGGCGGAGGGTATGGCTACACCTTC
length: 13; D: .; V: TRBV4-1; size: .; J: TRBJ2-1; CDR3: CASSQDQYNEQFF; DNA: TGCGCCAGCAGCCAAGACCAGTACAATGAGCAGTTCTTC
length: 12; D: TRBD2; V: TRBV18; size: .; J: TRBJ2-1; CDR3: CASSPRGLDTFF; DNA: TGTGCCAGCTCACCGAGGGGACTAGATACGTTCTTC
length: 15; D: TRBD2; V: TRBV19; size: .; J: TRBJ2-1; CDR3: CASSIQPLAGNEQFF; DNA: TGTGCCAGTAGTATACAGCCACTAGCGGGAAATGAGCAGTTCTTC
length: 12; D: .; V: TRBV23-1; size: .; J: TRBJ1-2; CDR3: CASRTGWSGYTF; DNA: TGCGCCAGCAGAACAGGGTGGAGTGGCTACACCTTC
length: 16; D: TRBD2; V: TRBV6-4; size: .; J: TRBJ2-2; CDR3: CASSDGSGGNTGELFF; DNA: TGTGCCAGCAGTGACGGAAGCGGGGGAAACACCGGGGAGCTGTTTTTT
length: 14; D: .; V: TRBV29-1; size: once; J: TRBJ2-2; CDR3: CSVVPGTNTGELFF; DNA: TGCAGCGTTGTTCCAGGGACGAACACCGGGGAGCTGTTTTTT
length: 15; D: TRBD1; V: TRBV18; size: .; J: TRBJ1-1; CDR3: CASSPPVRGHTEAFF; DNA: TGTGCCAGCTCACCACCGGTCAGGGGGCACACTGAAGCTTTCTTT
length: 13; D: TRBD1; V: TRBV18; size: .; J: TRBJ1-6; CDR3: CATGTGGDSPLHF; DNA: TGTGCCACCGGGACAGGTGGGGATTCACCCCTCCACTTT
length: 13; D: .; V: TRBV6-1; size: few; J: TRBJ1-1; CDR3: CASSLRRGTEAFF; DNA: TGTGCCAGCAGTCTTCGGAGAGGGACTGAAGCTTTCTTT
length: 12; D: .; V: TRBV6-5; size: .; J: TRBJ1-2; CDR3: CASSDDSYGYTF; DNA: TGTGCCAGCAGCGACGACAGCTATGGCTACACCTTC
length: 15; D: .; V: TRBV11-2; size: .; J: TRBJ1-4; CDR3: CASSPPRAGPEKLFF; DNA: TGTGCCAGCAGCCCGCCCCGGGCAGGGCCAGAAAAACTGTTTTTT
length: 13; D: .; V: TRBV6-5; size: .; J: TRBJ1-2; CDR3: CASSYEGRGGYTF; DNA: TGTGCCAGCAGTTACGAGGGGAGGGGTGGCTACACCTTC
length: 13; D: .; V: TRBV5-1; size: .; J: TRBJ2-7; CDR3: CASSYDKSYEQYF; DNA: TGCGCCAGCAGCTATGACAAGTCCTACGAGCAGTACTTC
length: 15; D: TRBD1; V: TRBV9; size: .; J: TRBJ1-1; CDR3: CASSPGQGMNTEAFF; DNA: TGTGCCAGCAGCCCGGGACAGGGAATGAACACTGAAGCTTTCTTT
length: 17; D: TRBD2; V: TRBV5-6; size: .; J: TRBJ2-1; CDR3: CASSSPLAGGTYNEQFF; DNA: TGTGCCAGCAGCTCCCCACTAGCGGGGGGGACCTACAATGAGCAGTTCTTC
length: 15; D: .; V: TRBV28; size: .; J: TRBJ2-1; CDR3: CASRSPRGRSNEQFF; DNA: TGTGCCAGCAGGTCACCCCGGGGTCGAAGCAATGAGCAGTTCTTC
length: 17; D: TRBD2; V: TRBV5-1; size: .; J: TRBJ2-5; CDR3: CASSPATTSGSWETQYF; DNA: TGCGCCAGCAGCCCCGCCACGACTAGCGGGAGTTGGGAGACCCAGTACTTC
length: 15; D: TRBD2; V: TRBV2; size: .; J: TRBJ2-3; CDR3: CASRRSGGPTDTQYF; DNA: TGTGCCAGCAGGAGGAGCGGGGGGCCCACAGATACGCAGTATTTT
length: 11; D: .; V: TRBV2; size: .; J: TRBJ1-2; CDR3: CASRRDYGYTF; DNA: TGTGCCAGCCGGCGGGACTATGGCTACACCTTC
length: 14; D: .; V: TRBV27; size: .; J: TRBJ1-4; CDR3: CASSLVAGSEKLFF; DNA: TGTGCCAGCAGTTTAGTGGCAGGGTCTGAAAAACTGTTTTTT
length: 18; D: .; V: TRBV27; size: .; J: TRBJ1-5; CDR3: CASSLKGNPLYSNQPQHF; DNA: TGTGCCAGCAGTTTAAAGGGGAACCCCCTATATAGCAATCAGCCCCAGCATTTT
length: 14; D: .; V: TRBV19; size: .; J: TRBJ2-3; CDR3: CASSPQRRTDTQYF; DNA: TGTGCCAGTAGTCCCCAGCGGCGCACAGATACGCAGTATTTT
length: 14; D: TRBD1; V: TRBV6-1; size: .; J: TRBJ1-2; CDR3: CASSEGDRVYGYTF; DNA: TGTGCCAGCAGTGAAGGGGACAGGGTCTATGGCTACACCTTC
length: 14; D: .; V: TRBV19; size: .; J: TRBJ1-1; CDR3: CASSQAGLNTEAFF; DNA: TGTGCCAGTAGCCAAGCAGGGTTGAACACTGAAGCTTTCTTT
length: 16; D: .; V: TRBV4-3; size: .; J: TRBJ2-2; CDR3: CASSQDGGPNTGELFF; DNA: TGCGCCAGCAGCCAAGACGGGGGGCCGAACACCGGGGAGCTGTTTTTT
length: 14; D: TRBD2; V: TRBV29-1; size: .; J: TRBJ2-5; CDR3: CSAGSGGPIGTQYF; DNA: TGCAGCGCCGGTAGCGGGGGGCCCATTGGGACCCAGTACTTC